This T cell receptor (beta chain) was captured by sequencing in a study of blood T cell repertoires in COVID-19. Study-wide context: Samples of COVID-19 (acute and convalescent) were obtained from the United States, Italy and Spain. PBMCs, B-cell-depleted T cells, or T cells provided the cDNA or gDNA that made up the material.

Per germline, CDR1 SNHLY and CDR2 FYNNEI. V was clipped by 3 bases and J by 4 bases, with 16 bases between them. The CDR3 runs 15 residues. Enrollees, about 18 to 89 years old, lived in 25 or so US areas. The authors' processing: Researchers report that nucleated cell counts were estimated from reference gene primer amplification. Sequencing used immunoSEQ multiplex PCR; TCRdb keeps in-frame clones, though not all of them. D and trimming come from the DNA, and the V and J calls and clone size come from that table. This table holds 150,000 to 200,000 clones, roughly 84% found once. This chain links TRBV2 with TRBJ2-7; weak D call: TRBD1 (6 bases). Sequenced sample: PBMCs or T cells enriched from blood (not recorded which). The clonotype comes from a woman aged 60-70 years who had recovered from COVID-19. In DNA, the CDR3 is TGTGCCAGCAGTGATCCAGGGGACCTTCGGTACGAGCAGTACTTC. It encodes CASSDPGDLRYEQYF.